Following are 15 T cell receptor beta chains from one sample sequenced in a study of shared clonotypes between healthy human individuals (dated by TCRdb to about 2020). The library was obtained by the immunoSEQ multiplex PCR assay. Drawn from immuneACCESS, this table holds only the in-frame rearrangements with V and J called that TCRdb kept. Clones are partly lost; checked studies trace under half to an unresolved V gene and leave the rest unexplained. The sample contains roughly 1.4 million clones, approximately 98.5% of them found a single time. The leading ten clones occupy about 0.35% of the sample. Sequenced input: naive CD4+ T cells sorted from blood. The sample's cell subset or site, from its label and the paper: CD45RA+ positively selected. All receptors come from a man aged 30-40 years in good health.

V gene TRBV5-1 combines with J gene TRBJ2-5; 7 nucleotides align to TRBD1. From germline, CDR1 is SGHRS and CDR2 YFSETQ. The V segment lost 1 base and the J segment 5 bases; nucleotides outside the gene matches: 5. CDR3 size: 14 residues. The CDR3 nucleotides read TGCGCCAGCAGCTTGACAGGGGTGTCGGAGACCCAGTACTTC. It is translated as CASSLTGVSETQYF.

The chain employs TRBV6-6 and TRBJ2-1, with D possibly TRBD1 on 6 matching bases. V lost 3 bases and J lost 1, with 10 bases in between. CDR3 length: 15 amino acids. The germline CDR1 and CDR2 sequences are MNHNY and SVGAGI (reference sequence). The CDR3 DNA sequence: TGTGCCAGCAGTTATGGGCAGGGGTCCTACAATGAGCAGTTCTTC. It codes for CASSYGQGSYNEQFF.

This chain uses TRBV29-1 with TRBJ2-5; a possible D gene is TRBD2 (7 bases). The germline CDR1 and CDR2 sequences are SQVTM and ANQGSEA. V lost 5 bases to trimming and J lost 2 bases, with 15 bases between them. The CDR3 runs to 14 residues. The DNA of the CDR3 is TGCAGCGTTAGCCGAGGGGGGGGACAAGAGACCCAGTACTTC. Translation: CSVSRGGGQETQYF.

CDR3 DNA sequence: TGTGCCAGCAGCCCCGGGGGTGGAGAGACCCAGTACTTC. Protein: CASSPGGGETQYF. The rearrangement links TRBV5-4 to TRBJ2-5; perhaps TRBD2 as D (6 bases). From germline, CDR1 is SGHNT and CDR2 YYREEE (reference sequence). This CDR3 is built from 13 residues. Trimming took off 4 bases at V and 4 bases at J, with 11 bases between the two ends.

The chain carries TRBV10-3 and TRBJ2-7; D may be TRBD2 (6 bases). This CDR3 is 12 amino acids long. The V end lost 11 bases, the J end lost 5 bases, and 16 bases lay between the germline ends. Germline assignment: CDR1 ENHRY and CDR2 SYGVKD. The CDR3 nucleotides are TGTGCCTCCGAAGGCGGGACCCACGAGCAGTACTTC. Encoded protein: CASEGGTHEQYF.

The rearrangement uses TRBV28 and TRBJ2-7, with D possibly called TRBD1 or TRBD2 (5 bases each). Trimming left V 4 bases short and J 6 bases short, with 19 bases between. The CDR3 contains 15 residues. Germline CDR1 MDHEN, CDR2 SYDVKM. The CDR3: CASSSPGTHPSEQYF. The CDR3 bases are TGTGCCAGCAGTTCCCCCGGGACCCACCCTAGCGAGCAGTACTTC.

This chain joins TRBV5-4 and TRBJ2-5; TRBD2 agrees at 7 bases. The trim removed 5 bases at V and 1 base at J, leaving 5 bases unmatched. The CDR3 spans 14 residues. CDR1 is SGHNT, CDR2 YYREEE, per germline (reference sequence). The CDR3 nucleotides read TGTGCCAGCAGTTTATCTAGCGGCCAAGAGACCCAGTACTTC. It yields the protein CASSLSSGQETQYF.

This clone has just one count. The V and J genes are TRBV28 and TRBJ1-1; TRBD1 matches at 10 bases. The junction had 12 bases not matched to a gene; V was cut back by 8 bases and J by 6 bases. The V gene's germline CDR1 is MDHEN and CDR2 SYDVKM. The CDR3 extends over 15 amino acids. The CDR3 protein is CASWNRGQGFSEAFF. DNA for the CDR3: TGTGCCAGCTGGAACCGGGGACAGGGGTTTTCTGAAGCTTTCTTT.

The chain links TRBV5-6 to TRBJ2-1, with 11 positions matching TRBD2. Germline assignment: CDR1 SGHDT and CDR2 YYEEEE. This CDR3 contains 15 residues. J gave up 5 bases and V 3 bases, and 4 bases lay outside the gene matches. The chain's CDR3 is CASSSGTSGDNEQFF. The CDR3 DNA reads TGTGCCAGCAGCTCCGGGACTAGCGGTGACAATGAGCAGTTCTTC.

The gene calls are TRBV6-1 and TRBJ2-7, with D possibly being TRBD2 (7 bases). The CDR3 spans 14 residues. Trimming took off 2 bases at V and 12 bases at J, with 20 bases between the two ends. Germline values: CDR1 MNHNS, CDR2 SASEGT. The CDR3 loop is CASSEIVRGAVGYF. The CDR3 DNA is TGTGCCAGCAGTGAAATCGTCCGGGGGGCCGTCGGGTACTTC.

The J gene is TRBJ1-1, the V gene TRBV5-5; D possibly corresponds to TRBD1 (5 bases). Germline lookup yields CDR1 SGHKS and CDR2 YYEKEE (reference sequence). Trimming took off 7 bases at V and 1 base at J, with 14 bases between the two ends. This CDR3 contains 14 residues. CDR3 protein: CASATGTANTEAFF. In nucleotides, the CDR3 is TGTGCCAGCGCTACCGGGACGGCGAACACTGAAGCTTTCTTT.

This clone was seen once. The chain recombines TRBV28 with TRBJ2-5; D is unresolved. CDR1 is MDHEN, CDR2 SYDVKM, per germline. This CDR3 comprises 16 residues. Trimming took 5 bases from V and 0 from J, leaving 16 bases between them. For the CDR3, the DNA is TGTGCCAGCAGTCTACCTCGCCGGATTCACCAAGAGACCCAGTACTTC. It yields the protein CASSLPRRIHQETQYF.

This chain uses TRBV29-1 with TRBJ2-3; 7 bases line up with TRBD1. From germline, CDR1 is SQVTM and CDR2 ANQGSEA. Trimming took 4 bases from V and 0 from J; bases not matched to a gene: 4. The CDR3 has 14 amino acids. The CDR3 nucleotides read TGCAGCGTTGGGACAGGTTCTAGCACAGATACGCAGTATTTT. Translated, it gives CSVGTGSSTDTQYF.

The chain recombines TRBV7-9 with TRBJ1-5, with D possibly matching TRBD1 (6 bases). Germline CDR1 SEHNR, CDR2 FQNEAQ (reference sequence). The CDR3 is made up of 18 amino acids. Trimming took off 1 base at V and 2 bases at J, with 18 bases between the two ends. CDR3: CASSLELTGGRGNQPQHF. CDR3 DNA sequence: TGTGCCAGCAGCTTAGAGTTGACAGGCGGTAGGGGCAATCAGCCCCAGCATTTT.

This clone has only one observation. This chain uses TRBV5-6 with TRBJ2-3; D uncertain. The CDR3 is made up of 14 amino acids. Looked up from germline, CDR1 is SGHDT and CDR2 is YYEEEE. V was clipped by 5 bases and J by 2 bases, with 12 bases between them. This CDR3 reads CASRYRRPTDTQYF. CDR3 nucleotide sequence: TGTGCCAGCAGATACAGACGGCCCACAGATACGCAGTATTTT.